This entry describes one TCR beta chain. This sample is part of a study of fetal regulatory T cell absence and autoimmunity. TCRdb's copy holds only in-frame clones and misses some; the assay was immunoSEQ multiplex PCR. The sample gives roughly 95,000 clones, more than 70% of which show up once; 1.5% to 2.5% is in the top ten. The CDR3 consists of 11 residues. V was clipped by 3 bases and J by 6 bases, with 2 bases between them. Germline V gene lookup returns CDR1 SGHDN and CDR2 FVKESK. This chain joins TRBV14 and TRBJ2-2; D remains unclear. Material for sequencing was pancreas tissue. The receptor's source is a male donor with IPEX syndrome. The CDR3 is CASSQSGELFF. CDR3 bases: TGTGCCAGCAGCCAGTCCGGGGAGCTGTTTTTT.